The source of this T cell receptor (beta chain) is a study of T cells in Graves' hyperthyroidism and ophthalmopathy. The study's findings and limits: Most expanded thyroid clonotypes above 0.001 recurred in blood.

A lack of ophthalmopathy progression within 18 months defined stable Graves' hyperthyroidism. As concerns this clonotype: Its antigen is unknown.

The CDR3 regions of TCR beta were amplified from RNA transcripts. The primer set for the first-round RT-PCR of the TCR CDR3 was HTBI. From the multiplex PCR reads, TCRdb called clonotypes with MiXCR, one entry per CDR3 protein. The sample records nearly 750,000 distinct CDR3 sequences, about a third being singletons. The CDR3 contains 15 residues. Per germline, CDR1 MNHEY and CDR2 SVGEGT. V shed 2 bases, J shed 3 bases, and the junction held 6 bases outside the gene matches. Sequences were obtained from blood. This rearrangement joins TRBV6-2 or TRBV6-3 to TRBJ2-7; TRBD1 aligns across 8 bases. The TCR sequence derives from a woman aged 40 to 50 with Graves' hyperthyroidism. The CDR3: CASSYDDRGSYEQYF. CDR3 nucleotide sequence: TGTGCCAGCAGTTACGACGACAGGGGAAGCTACGAGCAGTACTTC.